A selection of T cell receptor beta chains follows, all from one sample in a study of shared clonotypes between healthy human individuals. Here immunoSEQ multiplex PCR was the method, and the copy in TCRdb shows in-frame clones only, minus some. The sample has about 1.1 million clones, 60% to 85% seen once. Specimen: memory CD4+ T cells from PBMCs. These receptors all come from a man between 18 and 35 years old in good health. Some clones in this sample may be carry-over from other donors' samples. Each CDR3 is given with its conserved first and last residue. A D gene is named only where the DNA matches it firmly. Rows may omit the clone size; those that give it use once, few, many or a size class.

d_call	v_call	clone_size	j_call	cdr3_aa	cdr3_nt
TRBD2	TRBV29-1	-	TRBJ2-1	CSVGASGRNEQFF	TGCAGCGTTGGCGCTAGCGGGAGGAATGAGCAGTTCTTC
-	TRBV6-6	-	TRBJ2-3	CASSYSSWEDTQYF	TGTGCCAGCAGTTACTCATCCTGGGAGGATACGCAGTATTTT
TRBD2	TRBV4-1	-	TRBJ2-2	CASSHRLAGVRELFF	TGCGCCAGCAGCCACAGACTAGCGGGAGTCCGGGAGCTGTTTTTT
TRBD1	TRBV18	-	TRBJ1-1	CASSPPARQGAEAFF	TGTGCCAGCTCACCACCGGCGCGACAGGGCGCTGAAGCTTTCTTT
-	TRBV27	-	TRBJ2-5	CASSPIGVPETQYF	TGTGCCAGCAGTCCAATCGGGGTCCCAGAGACCCAGTACTTC
-	TRBV19	few	TRBJ1-1	CASSTVSDTEAFF	TGTGCCAGTAGTACAGTCAGTGACACTGAAGCTTTCTTT
-	TRBV29-1	-	TRBJ1-5	CSVSEGNQPQHF	TGCAGCGTTTCAGAGGGGAATCAGCCCCAGCATTTT
-	TRBV2	-	TRBJ1-5	CASSEGRAANQPQHF	TGTGCCAGCAGTGAAGGGAGGGCAGCTAATCAGCCCCAGCATTTT
-	TRBV5-1	-	TRBJ2-7	CASSKTGSYEQYF	TGCGCCAGCAGCAAGACTGGTTCCTACGAGCAGTACTTC
TRBD1	TRBV25-1	-	TRBJ1-2	CASRGTGTNYGYTF	TGTGCCAGCAGGGGGACAGGGACTAACTATGGCTACACCTTC
-	TRBV13	once	TRBJ1-4	CASSLVYGGPVEKLFF	TGTGCCAGCAGCTTAGTTTATGGAGGGCCGGTAGAAAAACTGTTTTTT
TRBD2	TRBV5-4	-	TRBJ2-5	CASSLRSSGSGETQYF	TGTGCCAGCAGCTTGAGGTCTAGCGGGAGTGGAGAGACCCAGTACTTC
-	TRBV7-8	-	TRBJ1-2	CASSPPGELQNGYTF	TGTGCCAGCAGCCCCCCCGGGGAGCTTCAGAATGGCTACACCTTC
TRBD1	TRBV19	-	TRBJ2-7	CASSGTALSYEQYF	TGTGCCAGTAGTGGGACAGCACTATCCTACGAGCAGTACTTC
TRBD1	TRBV4-1	-	TRBJ2-3	CASSRGQGSTDTQYF	TGCGCCAGCAGCCGCGGACAGGGGAGCACAGATACGCAGTATTTT
-	TRBV7-2	few	TRBJ2-2	CASSKGPLNTGELFF	TGTGCCAGCAGCAAGGGACCGCTGAACACCGGGGAGCTGTTTTTT
-	TRBV6-1	-	TRBJ2-1	CASLQMEGSYNEQFF	TGTGCCAGCCTTCAGATGGAGGGGTCCTACAATGAGCAGTTCTTC
-	TRBV4-1	-	TRBJ2-6	CASSQVNVEASANVLTF	TGCGCCAGCAGCCAAGTGAACGTAGAGGCTTCGGCCAACGTCCTGACTTTC
-	TRBV2	-	TRBJ1-3	CASSEIRAGAGNTIYF	TGTGCCAGCAGTGAAATCAGGGCAGGAGCTGGAAACACCATATATTTT
-	TRBV7-2	few	TRBJ2-4	CASSLDSGAIQYF	TGTGCCAGCAGCTTAGATTCAGGAGCCATTCAGTACTTC
TRBD2	TRBV7-9	-	TRBJ2-5	CASSWGGETQYF	TGTGCCAGCAGCTGGGGGGGAGAGACCCAGTACTTC
-	TRBV28	-	TRBJ1-4	CASSLLGGKLFF	TGTGCCAGCAGTTTATTGGGCGGAAAACTGTTTTTT
-	TRBV7-8	few	TRBJ1-2	CASSYTAVRYGYTF	TGTGCCAGCAGCTATACCGCGGTCCGCTATGGCTACACCTTC
TRBD2	TRBV4-1	-	TRBJ2-3	CASSQASGRAGTDTQYF	TGCGCCAGCAGCCAAGCTAGCGGGAGGGCCGGGACAGATACGCAGTATTTT
-	TRBV5-1	few	TRBJ2-7	CASSFGPSEQYF	TGCGCCAGCAGCTTCGGGCCTTCCGAGCAGTACTTC
-	TRBV7-3	-	TRBJ2-1	CASSKRERAYNEQFF	TGTGCCAGCAGCAAAAGGGAGCGGGCCTACAATGAGCAGTTCTTC
-	TRBV28	-	TRBJ2-7	CASSLRSYYEQYF	TGTGCCAGCAGCCTTAGGTCATACTACGAGCAGTACTTC
-	TRBV18	-	TRBJ1-4	CASSPSATNEKLFF	TGTGCCAGCTCACCAAGCGCAACTAATGAAAAACTGTTTTTT
-	TRBV7-2	-	TRBJ1-5	CASSLGAGNGQPQHF	TGTGCCAGCAGCTTAGGTGCCGGGAATGGTCAGCCCCAGCATTTT
-	TRBV2	once	TRBJ2-5	CASSGTAQETQYF	TGTGCCAGCAGTGGGACGGCACAAGAGACCCAGTACTTC
-	TRBV6-1	-	TRBJ2-5	CASSESLADNERETQYF	TGTGCCAGCAGTGAATCTCTGGCGGACAATGAGAGAGAGACCCAGTACTTC
-	TRBV27	-	TRBJ2-7	CASSSTWVHYEQYF	TGTGCCAGCAGTTCCACGTGGGTACACTACGAGCAGTACTTC
-	TRBV7-8	once	TRBJ1-2	CATTSAARGGYTF	TGTGCCACCACCTCCGCGGCCAGGGGTGGCTACACCTTC
TRBD1	TRBV18	-	TRBJ1-1	CASSPTTGKTEAFF	TGTGCCAGCTCACCGACGACAGGGAAGACTGAAGCTTTCTTT
TRBD2	TRBV6-1	once	TRBJ2-2	CASSEDPILAGGPSGELFF	TGTGCCAGCAGCGAAGACCCTATACTAGCGGGAGGGCCGAGCGGGGAGCTGTTTTTT
-	TRBV6-1	-	TRBJ2-7	CASSEPGESSYEQYF	TGTGCCAGCAGTGAACCCGGGGAAAGCTCCTACGAGCAGTACTTC
TRBD2	TRBV28	-	TRBJ2-1	CASSSLAGGHNEQFF	TGTGCCAGCAGTTCACTAGCGGGAGGCCACAATGAGCAGTTCTTC